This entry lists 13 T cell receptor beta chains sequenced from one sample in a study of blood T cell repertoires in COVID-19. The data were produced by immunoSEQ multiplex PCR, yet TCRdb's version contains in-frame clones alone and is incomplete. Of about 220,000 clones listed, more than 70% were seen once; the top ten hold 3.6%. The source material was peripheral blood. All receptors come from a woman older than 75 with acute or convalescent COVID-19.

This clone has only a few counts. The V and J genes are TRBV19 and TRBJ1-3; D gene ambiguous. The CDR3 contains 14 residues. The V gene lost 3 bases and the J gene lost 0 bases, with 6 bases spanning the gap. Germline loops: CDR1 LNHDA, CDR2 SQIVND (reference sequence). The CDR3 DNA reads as TGTGCCAGTAGTATCAAGCGCTCTGGAAACACCATATATTTT. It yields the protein CASSIKRSGNTIYF.

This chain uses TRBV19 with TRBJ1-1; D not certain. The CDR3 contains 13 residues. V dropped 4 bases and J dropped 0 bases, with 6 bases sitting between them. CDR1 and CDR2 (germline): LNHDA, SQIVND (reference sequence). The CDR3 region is CASSTAVNTEAFF. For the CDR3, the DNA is TGTGCCAGTAGTACCGCAGTGAACACTGAAGCTTTCTTT.

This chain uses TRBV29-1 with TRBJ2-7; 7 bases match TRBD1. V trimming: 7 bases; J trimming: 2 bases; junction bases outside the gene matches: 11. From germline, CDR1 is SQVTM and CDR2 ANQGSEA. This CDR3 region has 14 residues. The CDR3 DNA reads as TGCAGCGCTAGTATGGCAGGGGGTGCCTACGAGCAGTACTTC. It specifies CSASMAGGAYEQYF.

CDR3 protein: CASTPGTGYGYTF. The CDR3 nucleotides read TGTGCCAGCACCCCCGGGACAGGCTATGGCTACACCTTC. This rearrangement joins TRBV12-3 or TRBV12-4 to TRBJ1-2; TRBD1 matches 8 bases. V dropped 7 bases and J dropped 4; count of bases not matched to a gene: 5. CDR3 length: 13 amino acids.

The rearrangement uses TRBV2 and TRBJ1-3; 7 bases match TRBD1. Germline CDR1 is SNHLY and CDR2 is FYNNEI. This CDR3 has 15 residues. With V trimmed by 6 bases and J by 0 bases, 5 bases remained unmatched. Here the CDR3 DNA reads TGTGCCAGCAGACCGGGACAGTACTCTGGAAACACCATATATTTT. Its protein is CASRPGQYSGNTIYF.

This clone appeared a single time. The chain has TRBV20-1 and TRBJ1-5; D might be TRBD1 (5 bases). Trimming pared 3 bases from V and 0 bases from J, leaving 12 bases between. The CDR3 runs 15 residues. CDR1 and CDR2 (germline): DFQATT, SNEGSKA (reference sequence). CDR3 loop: CSASSGGISNQPQHF. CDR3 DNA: TGCAGTGCTAGTTCCGGGGGTATTAGCAATCAGCCCCAGCATTTT.

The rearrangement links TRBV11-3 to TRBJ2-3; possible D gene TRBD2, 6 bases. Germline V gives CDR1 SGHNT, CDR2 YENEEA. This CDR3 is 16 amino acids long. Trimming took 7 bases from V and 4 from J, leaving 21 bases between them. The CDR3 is CASNPSLGLPSDTQYF. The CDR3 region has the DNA TGTGCCAGCAACCCTTCTCTGGGACTTCCTTCAGATACGCAGTATTTT. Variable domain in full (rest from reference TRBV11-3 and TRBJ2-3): EAGVVQSPRYKIIEKKQPVAFWCNPISGHNTLYWYLQNLGQGPELLIRYENEEAVDDSQLPKDRFSAERLKGVDSTLKIQPAELGDSAVYLCASNPSLGLPSDTQYFGPGTRLTVL.

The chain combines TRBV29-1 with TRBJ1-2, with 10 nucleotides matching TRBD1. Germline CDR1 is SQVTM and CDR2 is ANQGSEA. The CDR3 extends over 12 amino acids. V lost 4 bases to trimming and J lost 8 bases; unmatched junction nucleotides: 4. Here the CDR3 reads CSVGDRGWGYTF. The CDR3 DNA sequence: TGCAGCGTTGGGGACAGGGGCTGGGGCTACACCTTC.

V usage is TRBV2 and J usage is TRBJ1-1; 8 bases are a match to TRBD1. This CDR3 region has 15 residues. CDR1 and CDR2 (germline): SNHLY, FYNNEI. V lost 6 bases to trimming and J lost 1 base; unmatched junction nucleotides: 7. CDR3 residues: CASRDGTGQNTEAFF. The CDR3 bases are TGTGCCAGCAGGGACGGGACAGGACAGAACACTGAAGCTTTCTTT.

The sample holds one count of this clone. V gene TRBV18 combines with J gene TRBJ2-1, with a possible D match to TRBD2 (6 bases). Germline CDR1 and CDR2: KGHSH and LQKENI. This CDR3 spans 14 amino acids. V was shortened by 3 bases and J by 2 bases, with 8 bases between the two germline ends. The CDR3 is CASSPGGTYNEQFF. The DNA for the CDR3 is TGTGCCAGCTCACCGGGGGGAACCTACAATGAGCAGTTCTTC.

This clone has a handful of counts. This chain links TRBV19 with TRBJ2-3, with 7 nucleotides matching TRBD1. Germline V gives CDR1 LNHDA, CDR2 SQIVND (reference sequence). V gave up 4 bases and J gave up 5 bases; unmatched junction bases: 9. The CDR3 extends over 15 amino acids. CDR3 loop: CASSNRGGRKDTQYF. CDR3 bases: TGTGCCAGTAGTAACAGGGGTGGACGTAAAGATACGCAGTATTTT.

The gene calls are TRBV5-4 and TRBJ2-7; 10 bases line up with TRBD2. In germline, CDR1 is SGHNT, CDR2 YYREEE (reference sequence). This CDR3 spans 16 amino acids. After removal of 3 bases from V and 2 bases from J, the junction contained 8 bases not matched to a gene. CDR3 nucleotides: TGTGCCAGCAGCTCAGGAGCGGGGGGGGTGACCTACGAGCAGTACTTC. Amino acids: CASSSGAGGVTYEQYF.

DNA of the CDR3: TGTGCCAGCAGCCAAGAGTTGCGGGCAGCCTACAATGAGCAGTTCTTC. It specifies CASSQELRAAYNEQFF. The J gene is TRBJ2-1, the V gene TRBV3-1 (or the pseudogene TRBV3-2), with TRBD2 as a possible D gene (5 bases). Germline assignment: CDR1 LGHDT and CDR2 YNNKEL (reference sequence). This CDR3 region has 16 residues. With 0 bases removed from V and 2 bases from J, the gap between germline ends came to 11 bases.